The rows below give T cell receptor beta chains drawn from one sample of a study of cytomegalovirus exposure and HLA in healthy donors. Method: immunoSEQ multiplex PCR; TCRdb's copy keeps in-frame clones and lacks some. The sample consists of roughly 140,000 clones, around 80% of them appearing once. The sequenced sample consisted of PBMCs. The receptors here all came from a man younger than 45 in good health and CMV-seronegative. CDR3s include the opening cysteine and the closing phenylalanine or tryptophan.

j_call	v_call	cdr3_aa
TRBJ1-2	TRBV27	CASSLATGANYGYTF
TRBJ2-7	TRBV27	CASSPTTRGYEQYF
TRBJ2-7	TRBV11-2	CASSQESEQYF
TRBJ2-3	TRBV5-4	CASSLVLSSGSTDTQYF
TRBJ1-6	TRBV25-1	CASSAPGTPGMPPLHF
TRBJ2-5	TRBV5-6	CASSFTGGETQYF
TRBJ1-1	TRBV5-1	CASSLVEVGNTEAFF
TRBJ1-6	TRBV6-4	CASSDASRGSPLHF
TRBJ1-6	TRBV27	CASSWQGGSPLHF
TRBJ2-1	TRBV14	CASSQQSGGGPYNEQFF
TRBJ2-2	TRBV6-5	CASRRTGDTGELFF
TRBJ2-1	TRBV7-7	CASSLSSASSYNEQFF
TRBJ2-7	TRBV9	CASSVGQGRYEQYF
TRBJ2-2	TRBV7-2	CASSLASPGYTGELFF
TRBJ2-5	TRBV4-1	CASSFSGTQTQYF
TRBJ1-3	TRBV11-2	CASSLRPGLSGNTIYF
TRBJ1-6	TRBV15	CATSRPPGQYNSPLHF
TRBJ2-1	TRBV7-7	CASSSKAGVSTDEQFF
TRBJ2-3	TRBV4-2	CASSQDPGLAGGTDTQYF
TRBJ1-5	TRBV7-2	CASSLGGGSNQPQHF
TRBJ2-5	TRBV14	CANSPGLAGQGETQYF
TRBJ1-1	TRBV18	CASSPQGQGNTEAFF
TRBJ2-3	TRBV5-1	CASSLGLAGGTDTQYF
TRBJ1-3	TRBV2	CASSETEASGNTIYF
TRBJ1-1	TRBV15	CATSRSRQGYEAFF
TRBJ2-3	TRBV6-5	CASSYSGGTFRDTQYF
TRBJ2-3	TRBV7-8	CASSSLQGSADTQYF
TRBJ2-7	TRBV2	CASSFDRSEQYF
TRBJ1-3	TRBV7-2	CASSSRDRGLSSGNTIYF
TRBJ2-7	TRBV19	CASSPTGREQYF
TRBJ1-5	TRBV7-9	CASSLVGDGQPQHF
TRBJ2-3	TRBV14	CASSRLGGGITDTQYF
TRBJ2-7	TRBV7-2	CASSLEGSSGTYEQYF
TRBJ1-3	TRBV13	CASSFEYSTSTIYF
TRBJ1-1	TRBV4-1	CASSQSLHTDLNTEAFF
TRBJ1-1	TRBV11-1	CASSLWDRPEAFF
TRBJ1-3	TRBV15	CATSRRDHRAGDTIYF
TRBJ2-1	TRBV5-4	CASSLSGSQYNEQFF
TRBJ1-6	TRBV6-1	CASSLQNSPLHF
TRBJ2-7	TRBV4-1	CASSQEAGPNIYEQYF
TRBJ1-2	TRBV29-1	CSVGDRGNYGYTF